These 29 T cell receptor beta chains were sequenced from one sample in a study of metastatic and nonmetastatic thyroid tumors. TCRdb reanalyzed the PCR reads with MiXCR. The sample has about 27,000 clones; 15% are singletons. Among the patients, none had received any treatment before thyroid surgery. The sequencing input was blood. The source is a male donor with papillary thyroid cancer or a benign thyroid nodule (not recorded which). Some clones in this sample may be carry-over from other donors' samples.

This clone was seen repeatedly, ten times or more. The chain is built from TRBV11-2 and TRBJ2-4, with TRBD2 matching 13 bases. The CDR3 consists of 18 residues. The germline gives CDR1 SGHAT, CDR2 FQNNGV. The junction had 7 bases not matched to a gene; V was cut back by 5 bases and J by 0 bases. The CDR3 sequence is CASSRGLAGSLAKNIQYF. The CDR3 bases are TGTGCCAGCAGCCGGGGACTAGCGGGAAGCTTAGCCAAAAACATTCAGTACTTC.

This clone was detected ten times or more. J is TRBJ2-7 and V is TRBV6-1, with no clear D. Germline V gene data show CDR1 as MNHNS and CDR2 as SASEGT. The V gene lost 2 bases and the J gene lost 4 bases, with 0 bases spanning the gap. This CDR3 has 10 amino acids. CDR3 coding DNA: TGTGCCAGCAGTGAATACGAGCAGTACTTC. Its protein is CASSEYEQYF.

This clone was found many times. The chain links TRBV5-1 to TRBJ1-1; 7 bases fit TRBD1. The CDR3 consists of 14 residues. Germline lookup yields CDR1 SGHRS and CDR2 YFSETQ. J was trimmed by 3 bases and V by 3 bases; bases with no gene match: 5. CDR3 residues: CASSSRGVDTEAFF. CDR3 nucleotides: TGCGCCAGCAGCTCCAGGGGGGTGGACACTGAAGCTTTCTTT.

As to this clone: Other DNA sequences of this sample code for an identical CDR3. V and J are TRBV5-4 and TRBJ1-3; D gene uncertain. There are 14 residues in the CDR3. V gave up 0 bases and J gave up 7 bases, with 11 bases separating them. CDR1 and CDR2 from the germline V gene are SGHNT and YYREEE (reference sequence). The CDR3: CASSLGHSGNTIYF. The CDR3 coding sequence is TGTGCCAGCAGCTTGGGCCACTCCGGGAACACCATATATTTT.

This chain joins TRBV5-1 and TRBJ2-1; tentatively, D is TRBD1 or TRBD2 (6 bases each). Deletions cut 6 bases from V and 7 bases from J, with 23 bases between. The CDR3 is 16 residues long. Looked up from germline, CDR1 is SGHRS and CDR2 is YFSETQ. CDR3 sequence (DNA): TGCGCCAGCACTCGAGAGGGGGGCTGGGGGCGGAATGAGCAGTTCTTC. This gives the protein CASTREGGWGRNEQFF. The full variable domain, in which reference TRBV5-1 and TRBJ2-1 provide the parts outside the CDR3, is KAGVTQTPRYLIKTRGQQVTLSCSPISGHRSVSWYQQTPGQGLQFLFEYFSETQRNKGNFPGRFSGRQFSNSRSEMNVSTLELGDSALYLCASTREGGWGRNEQFFGPGTRLTVL.

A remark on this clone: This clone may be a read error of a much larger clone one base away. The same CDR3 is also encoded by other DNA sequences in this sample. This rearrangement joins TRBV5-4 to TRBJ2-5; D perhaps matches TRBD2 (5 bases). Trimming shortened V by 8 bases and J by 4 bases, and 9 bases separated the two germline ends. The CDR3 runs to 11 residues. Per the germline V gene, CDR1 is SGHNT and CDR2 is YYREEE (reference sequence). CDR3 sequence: CASGGPETQYF. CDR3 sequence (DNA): TGTGCCAGTGGCGGGCCAGAGACCCAGTACTTC.

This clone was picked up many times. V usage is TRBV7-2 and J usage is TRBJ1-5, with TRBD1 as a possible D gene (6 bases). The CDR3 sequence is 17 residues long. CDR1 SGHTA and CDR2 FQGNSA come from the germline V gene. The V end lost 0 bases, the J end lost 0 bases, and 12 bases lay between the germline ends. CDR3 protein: CASSLAGAKYSNQPQHF. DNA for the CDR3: TGTGCCAGCAGCTTAGCGGGGGCCAAATATAGCAATCAGCCCCAGCATTTT.

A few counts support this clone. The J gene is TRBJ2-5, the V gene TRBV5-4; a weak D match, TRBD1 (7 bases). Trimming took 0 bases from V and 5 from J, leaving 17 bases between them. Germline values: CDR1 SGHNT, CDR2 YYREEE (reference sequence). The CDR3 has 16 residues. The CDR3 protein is CASSLGGGTAQETQYF. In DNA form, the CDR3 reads TGTGCCAGCAGCTTGGGGGGCGGGACAGCCCAGGAGACCCAGTACTTC.

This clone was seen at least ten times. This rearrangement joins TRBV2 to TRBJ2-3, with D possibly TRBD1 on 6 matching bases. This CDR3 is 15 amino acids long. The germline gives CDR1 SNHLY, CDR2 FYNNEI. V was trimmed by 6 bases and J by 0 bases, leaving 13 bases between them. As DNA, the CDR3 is TGTGCCAGCAGCACCCCCAGGGGTAGCACAGATACGCAGTATTTT. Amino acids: CASSTPRGSTDTQYF.

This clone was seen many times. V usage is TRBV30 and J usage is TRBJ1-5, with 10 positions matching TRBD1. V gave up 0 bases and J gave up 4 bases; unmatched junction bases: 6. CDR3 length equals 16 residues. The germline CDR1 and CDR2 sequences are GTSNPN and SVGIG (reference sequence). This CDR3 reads CAWSVRQGATNQPQHF. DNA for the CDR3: TGTGCCTGGAGTGTTCGACAGGGGGCCACTAATCAGCCCCAGCATTTT.

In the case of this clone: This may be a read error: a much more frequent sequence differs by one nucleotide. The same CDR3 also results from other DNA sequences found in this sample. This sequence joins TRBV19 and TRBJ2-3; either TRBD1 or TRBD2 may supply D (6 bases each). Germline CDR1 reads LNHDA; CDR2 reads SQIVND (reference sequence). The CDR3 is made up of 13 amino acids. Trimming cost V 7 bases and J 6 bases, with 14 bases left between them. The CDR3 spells CASTRVGGDTQYF. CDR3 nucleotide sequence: TGTGCCAGTACCCGGGTAGGGGGGGATACGCAGTATTTT.

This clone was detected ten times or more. CDR3 DNA: TGTGCCAGCAGCCCAACGAGGGTTAGGGGTCCCAATGAGCAGTTCTTC. It translates to CASSPTRVRGPNEQFF. The rearrangement joins TRBV11-1 to TRBJ2-1; the D call may be TRBD1 or TRBD2 (5 bases each). The V and J ends lost 5 bases and 6 bases respectively, with 20 bases between them. CDR1 and CDR2 (germline): SGHAT, FQDESV (reference sequence). This CDR3 is built from 16 residues.

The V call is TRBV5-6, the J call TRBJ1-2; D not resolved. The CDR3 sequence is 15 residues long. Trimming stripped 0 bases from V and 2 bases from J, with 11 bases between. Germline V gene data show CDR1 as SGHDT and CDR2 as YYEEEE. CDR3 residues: CASSLGPGLNYGYTF. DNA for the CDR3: TGTGCCAGCAGCTTGGGTCCAGGCTTAAACTATGGCTACACCTTC.

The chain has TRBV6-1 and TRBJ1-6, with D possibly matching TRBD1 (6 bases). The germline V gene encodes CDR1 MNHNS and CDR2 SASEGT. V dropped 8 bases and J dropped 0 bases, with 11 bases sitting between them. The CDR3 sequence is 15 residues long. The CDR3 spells CASGGGISYNSPLHF. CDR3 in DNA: TGTGCCAGCGGGGGCGGGATCTCCTATAATTCACCCCTCCACTTT.

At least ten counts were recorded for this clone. The CDR3 sequence: CASSLGPLAGGGEQFF. CDR3 bases: TGTGCCAGTAGCCTCGGCCCACTAGCGGGAGGTGGTGAGCAGTTCTTC. The chain uses TRBV19 and TRBJ2-1; 12 nucleotides align to TRBD2. Germline values: CDR1 LNHDA, CDR2 SQIVND (reference sequence). Losses at the gene ends were 6 bases for V and 9 bases for J; bases not matched to a gene: 12. CDR3 size: 16 residues.

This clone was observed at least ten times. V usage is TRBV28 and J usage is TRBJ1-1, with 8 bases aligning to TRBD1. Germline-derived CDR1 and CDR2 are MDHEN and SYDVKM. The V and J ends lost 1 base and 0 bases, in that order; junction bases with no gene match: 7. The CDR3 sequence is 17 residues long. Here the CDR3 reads CASSLSETGDLNTEAFF. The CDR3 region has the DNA TGTGCCAGCAGTTTATCGGAGACAGGGGACTTGAACACTGAAGCTTTCTTT.

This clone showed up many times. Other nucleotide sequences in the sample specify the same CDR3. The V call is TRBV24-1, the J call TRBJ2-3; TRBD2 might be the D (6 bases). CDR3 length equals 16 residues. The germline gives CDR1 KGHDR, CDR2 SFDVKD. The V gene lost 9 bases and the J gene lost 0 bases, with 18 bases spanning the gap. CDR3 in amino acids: CATGSMKSGSTDTQYF. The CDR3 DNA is TGTGCCACCGGGTCGATGAAAAGCGGGAGCACAGATACGCAGTATTTT.

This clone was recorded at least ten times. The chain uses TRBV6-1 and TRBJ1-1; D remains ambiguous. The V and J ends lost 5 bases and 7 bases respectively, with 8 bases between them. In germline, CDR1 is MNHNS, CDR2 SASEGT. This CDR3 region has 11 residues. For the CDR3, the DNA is TGTGCCAGCAGTCCGGGGATTGAAGCTTTCTTT. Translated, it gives CASSPGIEAFF.

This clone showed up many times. The CDR3 region is CASSLKRPGEETQYF. The CDR3 DNA is TGTGCCAGCAGCTTAAAGCGCCCAGGGGAAGAGACCCAGTACTTC. The rearrangement links TRBV7-6 to TRBJ2-5; D possibly corresponds to TRBD1 (6 bases). The CDR3 loop spans 15 amino acids. CDR1 is SGHVS and CDR2 is FNYEAQ in the germline V gene. Trimming took 2 bases from V and 3 from J, leaving 13 bases between them.

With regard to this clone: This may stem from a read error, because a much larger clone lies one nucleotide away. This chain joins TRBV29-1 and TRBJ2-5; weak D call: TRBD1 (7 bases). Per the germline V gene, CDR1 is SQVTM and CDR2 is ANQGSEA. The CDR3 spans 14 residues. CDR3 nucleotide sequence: TGCAGCGTGGGGGGCGGGGTGGGGACAGAGACCCGGTACTTC. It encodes CSVGGGVGTETRYF.

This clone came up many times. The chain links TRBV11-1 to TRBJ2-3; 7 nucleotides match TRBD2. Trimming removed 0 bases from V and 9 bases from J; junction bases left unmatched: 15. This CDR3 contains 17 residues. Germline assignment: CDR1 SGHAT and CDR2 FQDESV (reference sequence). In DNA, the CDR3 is TGTGCCAGCAGCTTAGCGCTCGGCGCGGGAGAGGGTAAGACGCAGTATTTT. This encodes CASSLALGAGEGKTQYF. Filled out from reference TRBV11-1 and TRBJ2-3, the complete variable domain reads EAEVAQSPRYKITEKSQAVAFWCDPISGHATLYWYRQILGQGPELLVQFQDESVVDDSQLPKDRFSAERLKGVDSTLKIQPAELGDSAMYLCASSLALGAGEGKTQYFGPGTRLTVL.

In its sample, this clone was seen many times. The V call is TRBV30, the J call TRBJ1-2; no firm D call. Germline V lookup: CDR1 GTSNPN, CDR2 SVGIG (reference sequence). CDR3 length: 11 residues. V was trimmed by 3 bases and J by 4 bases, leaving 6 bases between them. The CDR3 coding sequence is TGTGCCTGGAGGGCGCTCTATGGCTACACCTTC. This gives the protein CAWRALYGYTF. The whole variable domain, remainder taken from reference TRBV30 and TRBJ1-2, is SQTIHQWPATLVQPVGSPLSLECTVEGTSNPNLYWYRQAAGRGLQLLFYSVGIGQISSEVPQNLSASRPQDRQFILSSKKLLLSDSGFYLCAWRALYGYTFGSGTRLTVV.

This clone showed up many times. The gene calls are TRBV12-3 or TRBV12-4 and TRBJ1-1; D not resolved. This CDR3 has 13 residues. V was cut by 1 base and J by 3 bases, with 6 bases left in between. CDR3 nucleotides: TGTGCCAGCAGTTTAGGTTCTGACACTGAAGCTTTCTTT. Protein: CASSLGSDTEAFF.

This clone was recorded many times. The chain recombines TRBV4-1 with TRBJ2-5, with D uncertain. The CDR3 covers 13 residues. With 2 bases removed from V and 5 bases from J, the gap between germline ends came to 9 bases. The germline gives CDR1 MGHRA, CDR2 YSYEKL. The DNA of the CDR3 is TGCGCCAGCAGCCAACTTCGGTCGGAGACCCAGTACTTC. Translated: CASSQLRSETQYF.

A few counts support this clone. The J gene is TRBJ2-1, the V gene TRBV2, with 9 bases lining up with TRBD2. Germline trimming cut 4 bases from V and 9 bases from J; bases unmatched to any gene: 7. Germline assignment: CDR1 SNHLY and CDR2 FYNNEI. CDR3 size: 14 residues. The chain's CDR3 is CASSGTSALGEQFF. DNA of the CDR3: TGTGCCAGCAGTGGGACTAGCGCATTAGGTGAGCAGTTCTTC. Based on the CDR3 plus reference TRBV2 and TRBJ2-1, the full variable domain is EPEVTQTPSHQVTQMGQEVILRCVPISNHLYFYWYRQILGQKVEFLVSFYNNEISEKSEIFDDQFSVERPDGSNFTLKIRSTKLEDSAMYFCASSGTSALGEQFFGPGTRLTVL.

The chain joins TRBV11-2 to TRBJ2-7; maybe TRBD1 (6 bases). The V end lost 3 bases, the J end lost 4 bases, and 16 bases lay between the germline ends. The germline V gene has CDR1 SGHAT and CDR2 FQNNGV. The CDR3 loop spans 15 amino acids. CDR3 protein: CASSLVTGSRYEQYF. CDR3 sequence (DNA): TGTGCCAGCAGCTTGGTAACAGGGTCTAGGTACGAGCAGTACTTC. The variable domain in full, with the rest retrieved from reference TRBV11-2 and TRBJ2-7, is EAGVAQSPRYKIIEKRQSVAFWCNPISGHATLYWYQQILGQGPKLLIQFQNNGVVDDSQLPKDRFSAERLKGVDSTLKIQPAKLEDSAVYLCASSLVTGSRYEQYFGPGTRLTVT.

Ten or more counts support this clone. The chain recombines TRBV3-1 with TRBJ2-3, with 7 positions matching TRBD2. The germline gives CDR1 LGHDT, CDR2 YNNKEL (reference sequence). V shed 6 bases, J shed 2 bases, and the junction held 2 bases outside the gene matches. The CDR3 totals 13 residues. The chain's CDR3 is CASRAGATDTQYF. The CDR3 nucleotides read TGTGCCAGCAGGGCGGGAGCCACAGATACGCAGTATTTT.

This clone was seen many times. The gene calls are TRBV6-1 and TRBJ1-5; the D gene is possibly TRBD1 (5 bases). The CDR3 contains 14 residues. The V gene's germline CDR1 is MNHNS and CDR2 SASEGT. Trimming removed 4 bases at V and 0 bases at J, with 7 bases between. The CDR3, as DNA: TGTGCCAGCAGTGCCGACAGTAGCAATCAGCCCCAGCATTTT. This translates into CASSADSSNQPQHF.

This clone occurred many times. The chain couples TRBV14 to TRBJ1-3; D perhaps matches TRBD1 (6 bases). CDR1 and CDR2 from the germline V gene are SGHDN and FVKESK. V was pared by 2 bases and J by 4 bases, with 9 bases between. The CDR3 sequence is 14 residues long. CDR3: CASSQTGYGNTIYF. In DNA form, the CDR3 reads TGTGCCAGCAGCCAAACAGGGTACGGAAACACCATATATTTT.